This section outlines one TCR beta chain sequence together with its context. Alongside a J-beta primer mix, a sample-barcoded 5' primer served in a second PCR lasting about 7 to 11 cycles. MiXCR, applied by TCRdb to the 5' RACE reads, yields one record per CDR3 protein. This sample has roughly 1,100,000 distinct CDR3 sequences, with 20% to 25% found just once. These data come from a study of blood T cells in healthy people across ages. The authors isolated at least 6.5 million PBMCs per sample. The CDR3 is 16 residues long. The V gene's germline CDR1 is LGHNA and CDR2 YNFKEQ. Trimming cost V 3 bases and J 7 bases, with 16 bases left between them. These sequences were also reported in another study, on T cells of mothers and their children. This second study says: The effect of thymic selection on TCR recombination output is similar between related and unrelated pairs.

Sequenced material: blood. This receptor was obtained from a girl aged 2 to 9 in good health. The chain carries TRBV4-2 and TRBJ1-6; D remains unclear. The CDR3 loop is CASSQWIGVENSPLHF. The CDR3 coding sequence is TGTGCCAGCAGCCAGTGGATCGGGGTAGAGAATTCACCCCTCCACTTT.